Included here is one TCR beta chain sequence, with context. The length of the CDR3 is 15 residues. With 5 bases removed from V and 3 bases from J, the gap between germline ends came to 17 bases. Germline CDR1 is MDHEN and CDR2 is SYDVKM. The table came from immunoSEQ multiplex PCR; TCRdb's copy has only in-frame clones and leaves some out. This table has fewer than 95,000 clones, roughly nine tenths appearing once. This sample stems from a study of control samples from healthy donors and cancer patients. The V gene is TRBV28, the J gene TRBJ2-7; D possibly corresponds to TRBD2 (6 bases). The source of this sequence is a woman between 45 and 60 years old in good health. Sequencing was performed on blood. In nucleotides, the CDR3 is TGTGCCAGCAGTCCTAGCGCGCCCGTAAGCTACGAGCAGTACTTC. Its protein is CASSPSAPVSYEQYF.